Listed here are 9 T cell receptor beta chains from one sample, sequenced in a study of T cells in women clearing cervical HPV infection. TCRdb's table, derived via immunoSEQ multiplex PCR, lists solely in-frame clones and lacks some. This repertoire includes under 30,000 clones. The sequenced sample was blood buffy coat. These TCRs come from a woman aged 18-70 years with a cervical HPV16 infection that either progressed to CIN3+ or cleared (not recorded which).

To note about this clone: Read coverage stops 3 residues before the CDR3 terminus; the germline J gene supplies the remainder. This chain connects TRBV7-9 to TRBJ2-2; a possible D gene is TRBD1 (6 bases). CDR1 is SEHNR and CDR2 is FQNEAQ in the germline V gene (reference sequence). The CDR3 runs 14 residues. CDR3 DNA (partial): TGTGCCAGCAGCGTCACAGGGTTGGGTGAAAAG. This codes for CASSVTGLGEK. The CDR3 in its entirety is CASSVTGLGEKLFF.

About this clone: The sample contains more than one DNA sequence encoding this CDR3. The CDR3 protein is CAWSRGPNTIYF. The sequenced part of the CDR3 DNA is TGTGCCTGGAGTCGAGGGCCAAACACC. The chain uses TRBV30 and TRBJ1-3; D unresolved. The CDR3 end falls 3 residues outside the read, so it is completed with the germline J gene. The CDR3 is made up of 12 amino acids. Trimming cost V 2 bases and J 6 bases, with 8 bases left between them. Germline assignment: CDR1 GTSNPN and CDR2 SVGIG (reference sequence). The full variable domain, its missing parts supplied by reference TRBV30 and TRBJ1-3, is SQTIHQWPATLVQPVGSPLSLECTVEGTSNPNLYWYRQAAGRGLQLLFYSVGIGQISSEVPQNLSASRPQDRQFILSSKKLLLSDSGFYLCAWSRGPNTIYFGEGSWLTVV.

The CDR3 loop is CAWATPEGFYGQYF. CDR3 bases read: TGTGCCTGGGCTACCCCTGAGGGGTTCTATGGT. The chain couples TRBV30 to TRBJ2-4; D possibly uses TRBD1 or TRBD2 (5 bases each). The read ends 3 residues shy of where the CDR3 ends; the end is completed using the germline J gene. The germline V gene encodes CDR1 GTSNPN and CDR2 SVGIG (reference sequence). The CDR3 has 14 amino acids.

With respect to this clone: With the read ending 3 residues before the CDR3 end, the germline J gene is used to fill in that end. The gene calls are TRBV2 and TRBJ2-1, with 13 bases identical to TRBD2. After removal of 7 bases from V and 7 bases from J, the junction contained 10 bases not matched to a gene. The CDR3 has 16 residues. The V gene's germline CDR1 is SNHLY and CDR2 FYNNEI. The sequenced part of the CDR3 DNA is TGTGCCAGCACCCGACGGACTAGCGGGAGTTTTAATGAG. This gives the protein CASTRRTSGSFNE. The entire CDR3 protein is CASTRRTSGSFNEQFF.

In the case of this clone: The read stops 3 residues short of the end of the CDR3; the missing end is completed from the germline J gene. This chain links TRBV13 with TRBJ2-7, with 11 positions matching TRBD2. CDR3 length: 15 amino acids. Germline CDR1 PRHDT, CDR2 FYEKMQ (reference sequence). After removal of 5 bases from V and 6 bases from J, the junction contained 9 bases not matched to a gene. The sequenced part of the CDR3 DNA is TGTGCCAGCAGCACGAATAGCGGGAGGGCGATCGAG. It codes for CASSTNSGRAIE. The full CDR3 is CASSTNSGRAIEQYF.

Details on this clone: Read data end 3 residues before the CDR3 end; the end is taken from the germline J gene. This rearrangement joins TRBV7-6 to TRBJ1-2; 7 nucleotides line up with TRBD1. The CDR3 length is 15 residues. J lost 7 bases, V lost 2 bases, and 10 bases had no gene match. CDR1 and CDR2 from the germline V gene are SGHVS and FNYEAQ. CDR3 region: CASSLSSEGAGGYTF. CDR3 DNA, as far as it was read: TGTGCCAGCAGCTTAAGTTCTGAGGGGGCGGGTGGC.

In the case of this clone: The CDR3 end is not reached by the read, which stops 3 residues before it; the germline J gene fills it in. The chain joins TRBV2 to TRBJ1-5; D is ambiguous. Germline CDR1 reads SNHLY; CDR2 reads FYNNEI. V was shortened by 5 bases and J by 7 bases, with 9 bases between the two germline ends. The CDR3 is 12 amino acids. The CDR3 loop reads CASSTDLQPQHF. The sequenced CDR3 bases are TGTGCCAGCAGTACGGACTTGCAGCCC.

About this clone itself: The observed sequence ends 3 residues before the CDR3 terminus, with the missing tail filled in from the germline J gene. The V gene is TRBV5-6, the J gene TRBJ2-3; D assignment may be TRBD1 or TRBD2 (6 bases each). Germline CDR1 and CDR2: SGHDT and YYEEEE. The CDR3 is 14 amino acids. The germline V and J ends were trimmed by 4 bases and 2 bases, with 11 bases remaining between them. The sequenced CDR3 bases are TGTGCCAGCAGCGTGGGGGGACACACAGATACG. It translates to CASSVGGHTDT. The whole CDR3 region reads CASSVGGHTDTQYF. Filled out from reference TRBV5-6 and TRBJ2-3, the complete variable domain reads DAGVTQSPTHLIKTRGQQVTLRCSPKSGHDTVSWYQQALGQGPQFIFQYYEEEERQRGNFPDRFSGHQFPNYSSELNVNALLLGDSALYLCASSVGGHTDTQYFGPGTRLTVL.

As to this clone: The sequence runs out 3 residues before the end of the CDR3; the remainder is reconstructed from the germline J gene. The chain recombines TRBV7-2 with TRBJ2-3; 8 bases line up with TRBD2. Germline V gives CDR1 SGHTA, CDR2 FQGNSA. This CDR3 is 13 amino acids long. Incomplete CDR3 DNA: TGTGCCAGCGCGGGGGGCTCGCAAGAGACG. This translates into CASAGGSQET. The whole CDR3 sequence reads CASAGGSQETQYF.